This record concerns one T cell receptor (beta chain) sequence. Its antigen is unknown. Libraries were prepared by immunoSEQ multiplex PCR; TCRdb keeps only in-frame clonotypes and omits some of them. The sample consists of under 140,000 clones, more than 90% of them appearing once. Doses given second, at about 4 or about 12 weeks, were pooled. Germline lookup yields CDR1 SEHNR and CDR2 FQNEAQ (reference sequence). V was pared by 5 bases and J by 3 bases, with 16 bases between. The CDR3 consists of 15 residues. The data belong to a study of T cell responses to AZD1222 COVID-19 vaccine. Study conclusions and caveats: Recipients of two AZD1222 doses showed rising Spike-specific TCR breadth and depth.

Specimen: peripheral blood, collected 28 days after the second AZD1222 dose. This clonotype originated in an adult who received the AZD1222 COVID-19 vaccine. V is TRBV7-9 and J is TRBJ2-5; the D gene could be TRBD1 or TRBD2 (7 bases each). CDR3 coding DNA: TGTGCCAGCAGCAGCGGGACAGCGGGGAAAGAGACCCAGTACTTC. It encodes CASSSGTAGKETQYF.